Given below is one T cell receptor (beta chain) in context. Clones were sequenced by immunoSEQ multiplex PCR, and TCRdb holds only the in-frame ones, with some missing. The data show about 670,000 clones, with roughly 70% seen just once and about 1.8% held by the top ten. Germline CDR1 reads SGHNT; CDR2 reads YYREEE (reference sequence). There are 18 residues in the CDR3. The V and J ends lost 1 base and 2 bases, in that order; junction bases with no gene match: 10. These data belong to a study of shared clonotypes between healthy human individuals. The chain links TRBV5-4 to TRBJ2-3; TRBD2 matches 10 bases. The clonotype originates from a woman aged 25 to 45 in good health. The sequencing sample was made of memory CD4+ T cells sorted from blood. Subset: CD45RA-negative fraction. The CDR3 sequence is CASSLYTLGTSVTDTQYF. The CDR3 DNA reads TGTGCCAGCAGCTTGTATACTCTTGGGACTAGCGTCACAGATACGCAGTATTTT. The whole variable domain, remainder taken from reference TRBV5-4 and TRBJ2-3, is ETGVTQSPTHLIKTRGQQVTLRCSSQSGHNTVSWYQQALGQGPQFIFQYYREEENGRGNFPPRFSGLQFPNYSSELNVNALELDDSALYLCASSLYTLGTSVTDTQYFGPGTRLTVL.